Listed below are T cell receptor beta chains from one sample, sequenced in a study of blood T cell repertoires in COVID-19. The data were produced by immunoSEQ multiplex PCR, yet TCRdb's version contains in-frame clones alone and is incomplete. This table holds 200,000 to 250,000 clones, 88% found once. Specimen: peripheral blood. These receptors were obtained from a woman aged 55 to 70 with acute or convalescent COVID-19. Each CDR3 is given with its conserved first and last residue. The D gene is left open where the match is weak. Not all rows give a size; the values are once, few, many and, for expanded clones, a class.

>-|-|TRBV11-2|TRBJ1-6
CASSPLSPQSSPLHF
TGTGCCAGCAGCCCGTTGTCCCCACAAAGTTCACCCCTCCACTTT
>-|-|TRBV29-1|TRBJ1-1
CSVETAVNTEAFF
TGCAGCGTTGAGACAGCTGTGAACACTGAAGCTTTCTTT
>-|-|TRBV10-2|TRBJ2-7
CASSGRQARSYEQYF
TGCGCCAGCAGTGGCCGACAGGCGCGCTCCTACGAGCAGTACTTC
>-|-|TRBV3-1/TRBV3-2|TRBJ2-7
CASSSHPGNYEQYF
TGTGCCAGCAGCTCTCACCCGGGTAACTACGAGCAGTACTTC
>-|-|TRBV6-2/TRBV6-3|TRBJ1-1
CASSRPGGASDTEAFF
TGTGCCAGCAGTAGGCCCGGGGGGGCATCGGACACTGAAGCTTTCTTT
>-|TRBD1|TRBV6-5|TRBJ1-1
CASSPRTGANTEAFF
TGTGCCAGCAGTCCGCGGACAGGGGCGAACACTGAAGCTTTCTTT
>-|TRBD1|TRBV28|TRBJ1-1
CASSFRRTGGQAFF
TGTGCCAGCAGTTTTCGACGGACAGGGGGACAGGCTTTCTTT
>once|-|TRBV6-5|TRBJ1-5
CASRDSGGDQPQHF
TGTGCCAGCAGAGACTCGGGGGGGGATCAGCCCCAGCATTTT
>-|TRBD2|TRBV18|TRBJ2-1
CASSPNSGGASSYNEQFF
TGTGCCAGCTCACCAAATAGCGGGGGGGCCAGCTCCTACAATGAGCAGTTCTTC
>-|-|TRBV29-1|TRBJ1-1
CSVYRESRAEAFF
TGCAGCGTCTACAGGGAATCTCGCGCTGAAGCTTTCTTT
>once|TRBD1|TRBV6-5|TRBJ1-5
CASRPTGVSSQPQHF
TGTGCCAGCAGACCGACAGGGGTCTCTAGTCAGCCCCAGCATTTT
>-|TRBD2|TRBV5-8|TRBJ2-1
CASSPGLAGGAYNEQFF
TGTGCCAGCAGCCCGGGACTAGCGGGAGGAGCCTACAATGAGCAGTTCTTC
>-|TRBD2|TRBV7-2|TRBJ2-1
CASSFAGGDEQFF
TGTGCCAGCAGCTTCGCGGGGGGGGATGAGCAGTTCTTC
>-|-|TRBV12-3/TRBV12-4|TRBJ2-1
CASWAGPYNEQFF
TGTGCCAGCTGGGCGGGACCGTACAATGAGCAGTTCTTC
>-|-|TRBV7-9|TRBJ2-5
CASSAREGAQETQYF
TGTGCCAGCAGCGCCCGGGAGGGGGCTCAAGAGACCCAGTACTTC
>-|-|TRBV28|TRBJ1-2
CASWQGQGYGYTF
TGTGCCAGCTGGCAGGGGCAAGGCTATGGCTACACCTTC
>-|TRBD2|TRBV6-5|TRBJ2-7
CASSRTSGYEQYF
TGTGCCAGCAGCAGGACTAGCGGTTACGAGCAGTACTTC
>-|-|TRBV29-1|TRBJ1-2
CSVREGWGYTF
TGCAGCGTTCGTGAGGGCTGGGGCTACACCTTC
>-|-|TRBV30|TRBJ1-5
CAWSALGGTGNQPQHF
TGTGCCTGGAGTGCCCTGGGGGGAACGGGCAATCAGCCCCAGCATTTT
>-|TRBD1|TRBV5-4|TRBJ2-1
CASSLDRGSYNEQFF
TGTGCCAGCAGCTTGGACAGGGGTTCCTACAATGAGCAGTTCTTC
>-|-|TRBV2|TRBJ1-2
CASSGKLRSKSSNYGYTF
TGTGCCAGCAGTGGGAAACTTAGGAGCAAGTCCTCTAACTATGGCTACACCTTC
>-|TRBD2|TRBV24-1|TRBJ2-5
CATSAYVAGGETQYF
TGTGCCACCAGTGCTTACGTAGCGGGAGGGGAGACCCAGTACTTC
>-|TRBD1|TRBV6-6|TRBJ1-2
CASSPGQGSNYGYTF
TGTGCCAGCAGTCCCGGACAGGGTTCTAACTATGGCTACACCTTC
>-|TRBD1|TRBV7-2|TRBJ2-7
CASSSQGTGSSYEQYF
TGTGCCAGCAGCTCCCAGGGGACAGGCAGCTCCTACGAGCAGTACTTC